The TCR beta chain described here comes from a study of blood T cell repertoires in COVID-19. Study as a whole: Sample material is recorded as cDNA or gDNA derived from T cells, B-cell-depleted T cells, or PBMCs.

The germline gives CDR1 SGHTA, CDR2 FQGNSA. CDR3 length: 15 residues. V lost 4 bases and J lost 0, with 10 bases in between. In the source study's methods: Nucleated cell number was recorded as an estimate derived from reference gene primer amplification. Here immunoSEQ multiplex PCR was the method, and the copy in TCRdb shows in-frame clones only, minus some. The V and J calls and clone size are taken from that table; D and trimming were inferred from the DNA. The top ten clones hold roughly 15% of a sample with tens of thousands of clones, 75% to 90% of them seen once. The receptor was isolated from a human donor in a cohort sampled during active COVID-19. The chain has TRBV7-2 and TRBJ1-3; D gene unclear. The sample consisted of peripheral blood. CDR3 sequence reads: CASSSQVSSGNTIYF. For the CDR3, the DNA is TGTGCCAGCAGCTCTCAGGTCAGCTCTGGAAACACCATATATTTT. The full variable domain, with the rest looked up from reference TRBV7-2 and TRBJ1-3, is GAGVSQSPSNKVTEKGKDVELRCDPISGHTALYWYRQSLGQGLEFLIYFQGNSAPDKSGLPSDRFSAERTGGSVSTLTIQRTQQEDSAVYLCASSSQVSSGNTIYFGEGSWLTVV.